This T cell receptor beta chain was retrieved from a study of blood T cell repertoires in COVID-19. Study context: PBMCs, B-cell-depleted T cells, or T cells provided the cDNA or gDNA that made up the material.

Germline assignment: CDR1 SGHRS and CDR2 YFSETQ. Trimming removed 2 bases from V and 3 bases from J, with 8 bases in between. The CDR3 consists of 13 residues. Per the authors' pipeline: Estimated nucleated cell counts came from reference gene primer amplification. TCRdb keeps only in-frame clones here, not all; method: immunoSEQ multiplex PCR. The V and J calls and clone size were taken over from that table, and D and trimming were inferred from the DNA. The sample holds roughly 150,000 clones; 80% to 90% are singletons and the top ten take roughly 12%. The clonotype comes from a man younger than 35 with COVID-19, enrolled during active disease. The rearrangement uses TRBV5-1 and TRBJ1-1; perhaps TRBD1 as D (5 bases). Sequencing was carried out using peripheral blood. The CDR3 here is CASSLQVDTEAFF. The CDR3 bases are TGCGCCAGCAGCTTACAGGTGGACACTGAAGCTTTCTTT.